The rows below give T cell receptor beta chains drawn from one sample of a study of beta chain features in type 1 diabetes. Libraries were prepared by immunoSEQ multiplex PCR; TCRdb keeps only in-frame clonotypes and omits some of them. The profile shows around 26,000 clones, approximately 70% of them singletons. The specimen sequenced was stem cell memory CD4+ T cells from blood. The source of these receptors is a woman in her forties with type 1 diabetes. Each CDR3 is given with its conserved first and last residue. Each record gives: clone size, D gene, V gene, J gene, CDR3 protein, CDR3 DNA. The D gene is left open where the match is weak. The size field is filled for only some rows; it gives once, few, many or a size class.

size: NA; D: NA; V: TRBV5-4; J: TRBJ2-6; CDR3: CASSPEVSGANVLTF; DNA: TGCGCCAGCAGCCCAGAAGTCTCTGGGGCCAACGTCCTGACTTTC
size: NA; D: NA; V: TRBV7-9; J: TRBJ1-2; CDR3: CASSPTDSSYGYTF; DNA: TGTGCCAGCAGCCCAACAGATTCTTCCTATGGCTACACCTTC
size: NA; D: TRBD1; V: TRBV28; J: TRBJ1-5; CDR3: CASIGRPGTAYQPQHF; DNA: TGTGCCAGCATCGGGCGCCCAGGGACAGCTTATCAGCCCCAGCATTTT
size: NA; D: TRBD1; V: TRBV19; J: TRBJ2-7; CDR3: CASSSTGQGNYEQYF; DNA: TGTGCCAGTAGTAGCACGGGACAGGGGAACTACGAGCAGTACTTC
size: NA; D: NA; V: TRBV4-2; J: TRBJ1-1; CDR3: CASSQETRGGNTEAFF; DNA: TGTGCCAGCAGCCAAGAGACGAGGGGGGGGAACACTGAAGCTTTCTTT
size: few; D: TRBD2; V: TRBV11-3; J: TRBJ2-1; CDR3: CASSTGASGHNEQFF; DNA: TGTGCCAGCAGCACCGGGGCTAGCGGTCACAATGAGCAGTTCTTC
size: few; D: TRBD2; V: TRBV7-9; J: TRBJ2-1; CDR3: CASSPLGSGSIHEQFF; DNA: TGTGCCAGCAGCCCACTGGGTAGCGGGAGTATTCATGAGCAGTTCTTC
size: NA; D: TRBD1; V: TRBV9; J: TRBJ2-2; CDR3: CASSTRDSQPGELFF; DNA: TGTGCCAGCAGCACTCGGGACAGTCAACCCGGGGAGCTGTTTTTT
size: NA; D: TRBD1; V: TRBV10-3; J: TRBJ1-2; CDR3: CAISGSTGKPYGYTF; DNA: TGTGCCATCAGTGGGTCGACAGGGAAGCCCTATGGCTACACCTTC
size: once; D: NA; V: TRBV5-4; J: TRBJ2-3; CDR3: CASSQGGGGTDTQYF; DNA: TGTGCCAGCAGCCAAGGGGGGGGAGGCACAGATACGCAGTATTTT
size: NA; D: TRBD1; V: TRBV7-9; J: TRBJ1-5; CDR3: CASSPGGSNQPQHF; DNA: TGTGCCAGCAGCCCAGGGGGAAGCAATCAGCCCCAGCATTTT
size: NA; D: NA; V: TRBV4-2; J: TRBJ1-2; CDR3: CASSQGQGGYTF; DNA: TGTGCCAGCAGCCAGGGCCAGGGAGGCTACACCTTC
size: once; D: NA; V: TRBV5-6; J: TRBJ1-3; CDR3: CASSPQGGNTIYF; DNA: TGTGCCAGCAGCCCACAGGGCGGAAACACCATATATTTT
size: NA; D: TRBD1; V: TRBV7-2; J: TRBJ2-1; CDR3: CASSLDRGLYNEQFF; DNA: TGTGCCAGCAGCTTAGATAGGGGGCTTTACAATGAGCAGTTCTTC
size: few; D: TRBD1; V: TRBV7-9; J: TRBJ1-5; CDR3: CASSPEGTGVGQPQHF; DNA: TGTGCCAGCAGCCCAGAGGGGACAGGGGTCGGTCAGCCCCAGCATTTT
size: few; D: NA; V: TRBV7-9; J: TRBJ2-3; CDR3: CANLRGDTQYF; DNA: TGTGCCAATCTACGGGGAGATACGCAGTATTTT
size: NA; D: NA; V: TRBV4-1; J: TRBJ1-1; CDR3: CASSQAPLVTEAFF; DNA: TGCGCCAGCAGCCAAGCCCCTTTAGTAACTGAAGCTTTCTTT
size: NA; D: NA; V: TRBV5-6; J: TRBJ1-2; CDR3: CASSLRGTDGYTF; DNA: TGTGCCAGCAGCTTGCGGGGAACGGATGGCTACACCTTC
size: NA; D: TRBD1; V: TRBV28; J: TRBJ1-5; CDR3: CASSRPAGTGHQPQHF; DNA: TGTGCCAGCAGTCGACCCGCCGGGACAGGGCATCAGCCCCAGCATTTT
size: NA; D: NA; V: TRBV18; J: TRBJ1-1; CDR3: CASSPFEPTDTEAFF; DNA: TGTGCCAGCTCACCATTTGAGCCAACGGACACTGAAGCTTTCTTT
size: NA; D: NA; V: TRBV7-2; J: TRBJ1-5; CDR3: CASSPRFGQPQHF; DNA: TGTGCCAGCAGCCCTCGTTTCGGTCAGCCCCAGCATTTT
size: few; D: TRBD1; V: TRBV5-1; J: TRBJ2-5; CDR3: CASSQDRGRETQYF; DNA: TGCGCCAGCAGCCAGGACAGGGGGCGCGAGACCCAGTACTTC
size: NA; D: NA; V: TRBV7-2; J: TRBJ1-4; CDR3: CASTVQYSNEKLFF; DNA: TGTGCCAGCACCGTACAGTACTCTAATGAAAAACTGTTTTTT
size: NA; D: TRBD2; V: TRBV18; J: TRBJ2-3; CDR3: CASSPRDQRESAQYF; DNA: TGTGCCAGCTCACCGAGGGACCAGCGGGAGTCAGCGCAGTATTTT
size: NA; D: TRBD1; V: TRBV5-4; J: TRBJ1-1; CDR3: CASSYMTGDTEAFF; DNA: TGTGCCAGCAGCTATATGACAGGGGACACTGAAGCTTTCTTT
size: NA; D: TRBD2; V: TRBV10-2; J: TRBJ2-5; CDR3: CASSESGSGYYQETQYF; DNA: TGCGCCAGCAGTGAGTCGGGTAGCGGGTATTACCAAGAGACCCAGTACTTC
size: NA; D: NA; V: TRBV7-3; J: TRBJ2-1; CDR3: CASSPGSSNEQFF; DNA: TGTGCCAGCAGCCCCGGGAGTTCCAATGAGCAGTTCTTC
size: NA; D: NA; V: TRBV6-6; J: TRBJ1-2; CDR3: CASSPRSAGSGYTF; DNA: TGTGCCAGCAGTCCCAGAAGCGCTGGGTCTGGCTACACCTTC
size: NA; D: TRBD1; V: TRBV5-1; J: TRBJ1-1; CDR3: CASSLGAGGYTEAFF; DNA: TGCGCCAGCAGCTTGGGGGCAGGGGGCTACACTGAAGCTTTCTTT
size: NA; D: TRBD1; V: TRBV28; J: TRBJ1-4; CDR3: CASSSNRGPGEKLFF; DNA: TGTGCCAGCAGTTCAAACAGGGGGCCAGGTGAAAAACTGTTTTTT
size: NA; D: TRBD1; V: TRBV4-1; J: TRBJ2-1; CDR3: CASSPGQGAYNEQFF; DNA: TGCGCCAGCAGCCCGGGACAGGGTGCCTACAATGAGCAGTTCTTC
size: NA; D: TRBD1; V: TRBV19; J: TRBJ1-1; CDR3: CASSTEYRDREFF; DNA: TGTGCCAGTAGTACTGAATACCGGGACAGGGAATTCTTT
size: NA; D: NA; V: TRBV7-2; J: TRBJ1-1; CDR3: CASSLGGPNTEAFF; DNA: TGTGCCAGCAGCTTAGGCGGCCCGAACACTGAAGCTTTCTTT
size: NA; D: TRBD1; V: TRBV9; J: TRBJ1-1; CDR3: CASSVQDREEAFF; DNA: TGTGCCAGCAGCGTACAGGACAGGGAAGAAGCTTTCTTT
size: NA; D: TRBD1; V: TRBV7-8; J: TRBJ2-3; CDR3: CASSSVGTGLTDTQYF; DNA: TGTGCCAGCAGCTCCGTCGGGACAGGACTCACAGATACGCAGTATTTT
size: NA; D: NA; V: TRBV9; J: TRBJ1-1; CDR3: CASSVSHGNTEAFF; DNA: TGTGCCAGCAGCGTTTCGCACGGGAACACTGAAGCTTTCTTT
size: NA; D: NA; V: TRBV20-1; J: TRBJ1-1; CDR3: CSGVRSTEAFF; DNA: TGCAGTGGAGTCCGTAGCACTGAAGCTTTCTTT
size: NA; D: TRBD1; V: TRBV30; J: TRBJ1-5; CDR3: CAWTQGGNQPQHF; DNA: TGTGCCTGGACCCAGGGGGGCAATCAGCCCCAGCATTTT
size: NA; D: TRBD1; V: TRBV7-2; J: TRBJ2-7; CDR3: CASSWARGLDEQYF; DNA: TGTGCCAGCAGCTGGGCCAGGGGGCTTGACGAGCAGTACTTC
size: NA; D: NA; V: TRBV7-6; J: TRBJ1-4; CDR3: CASSYLPVTTAEKLFF; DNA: TGTGCCAGCAGCTACTTACCCGTCACGACAGCTGAAAAACTGTTTTTT
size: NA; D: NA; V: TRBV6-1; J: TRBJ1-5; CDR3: CASSSPGWPQVAQHF; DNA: TGTGCCAGCAGTTCCCCGGGGTGGCCTCAAGTGGCCCAGCATTTT
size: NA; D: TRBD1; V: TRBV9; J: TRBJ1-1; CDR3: CASSATGGNTEAFF; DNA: TGTGCCAGCAGCGCAACAGGGGGCAACACTGAAGCTTTCTTT
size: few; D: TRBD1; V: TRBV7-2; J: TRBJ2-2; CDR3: CASSRDRALTGELFF; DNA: TGTGCCAGCAGCCGGGACAGGGCTCTCACCGGGGAGCTGTTTTTT
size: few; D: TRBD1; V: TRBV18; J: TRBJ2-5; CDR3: CASSPQGAEETQYF; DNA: TGTGCCAGCTCACCACAGGGGGCTGAAGAGACCCAGTACTTC
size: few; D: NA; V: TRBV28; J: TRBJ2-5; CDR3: CASSGGQTETQYF; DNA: TGTGCCAGCAGTGGAGGACAGACGGAGACCCAGTACTTC
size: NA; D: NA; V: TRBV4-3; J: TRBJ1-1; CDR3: CASSQGGSTEAFF; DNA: TGCGCCAGCAGCCAGGGGGGTTCCACTGAAGCTTTCTTT
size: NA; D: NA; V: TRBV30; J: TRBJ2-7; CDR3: CACQPSSYEQYF; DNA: TGTGCCTGTCAACCGAGCTCCTACGAGCAGTACTTC
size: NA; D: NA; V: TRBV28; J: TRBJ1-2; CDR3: CASSFRSYGYTF; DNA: TGTGCCAGCAGTTTTAGAAGCTATGGCTACACCTTC
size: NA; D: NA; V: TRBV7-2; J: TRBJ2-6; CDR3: CASSLVSTAGGSGANVLTF; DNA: TGTGCCAGCAGCTTAGTCAGCACCGCGGGTGGCTCTGGGGCCAACGTCCTGACTTTC
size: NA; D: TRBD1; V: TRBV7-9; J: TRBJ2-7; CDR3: CASSTTGGNEQYF; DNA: TGTGCCAGCAGCACGACAGGGGGAAACGAGCAGTACTTC
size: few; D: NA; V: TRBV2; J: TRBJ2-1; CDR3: CASSEGQYNEQFF; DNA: TGTGCCAGCAGTGAAGGGCAGTACAATGAGCAGTTCTTC
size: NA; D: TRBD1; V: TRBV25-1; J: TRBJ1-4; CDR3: CASSEFAGQVSEKLFF; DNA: TGTGCCAGCAGTGAATTCGCTGGACAGGTTTCTGAAAAACTGTTTTTT
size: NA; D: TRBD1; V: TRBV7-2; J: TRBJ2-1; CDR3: CASSSSLGQGAHNEQFF; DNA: TGTGCCAGCAGCTCTAGTTTGGGACAGGGGGCACACAATGAGCAGTTCTTC